This T cell receptor (beta chain) was obtained from a study of vaccination effects on CD4 cells after COVID-19. Study-wide context: Participants received two doses of either the BNT162b2 or mRNA-1273 vaccine. General study findings and limits: Common cold coronaviruses were cross-recognized by only 1 of 255 vaccine-induced clones in healthy vaccinees. Clones that were induced by infection or by vaccine showed marked contraction late after vaccination.

V gave up 2 bases and J gave up 7 bases, with 11 bases separating them. Germline V lookup: CDR1 MGHDK, CDR2 SYGVNS. The CDR3 runs 14 residues. Sequencing was performed with immunoSEQ multiplex PCR; in TCRdb, only in-frame clones are kept and a portion is missing. This table has 41,000 or so clones, roughly two thirds appearing once. After expansion with viral peptide pools in the ViraFEST assay, antigen-specific CD4+ T cells were sequenced. Culturing for roughly 9 days preceded CD4+ T cell isolation. The study found no prior SARS-CoV-2 infection in the vaccine recipients, who tested negative for nucleocapsid antibodies. As regards this clone: Antigen specificity is unknown.

The chain recombines TRBV25-1 with TRBJ2-2; TRBD1 or TRBD2 may be the D gene (5 bases each). Source: CD4+ T cells from PBMCs cultured with HCoV-OC43 spike peptides, taken before COVID-19 vaccination. Documented subset: HCoV-OC43 spike overlapping peptide pool stimulation. The TCR was taken from a human donor who received a COVID-19 vaccine. DNA of the CDR3: TGTGCCAGCAGTGAACGAGGGGCGGGCGGGGAGCTGTTTTTT. It yields the protein CASSERGAGGELFF.